The rows below give T cell receptor beta chains drawn from one sample of a study of cytomegalovirus exposure and HLA in healthy donors. Sequencing was performed with immunoSEQ multiplex PCR; in TCRdb, only in-frame clones are kept and a portion is missing. The profile covers approximately 140,000 clones, with around three quarters appearing a single time and approximately 2.1% taken by the ten largest. The sequenced sample was PBMCs. The receptors here all came from a man aged 30-40 years in good health and CMV-seronegative. The CDR3 runs from the conserved cysteine through the conserved F or W. Each record gives: J gene, clone size, V gene, D gene, CDR3 DNA, CDR3 protein. A D gene is named only where the DNA matches it firmly. Some rows mark clone size as missing; the rest say once, few, many or name a class of expanded clone.

TRBJ2-7,.,TRBV28,.,TGTGCCAGCAGACTGTCGTCCGAGCAGTACTTC,CASRLSSEQYF
TRBJ2-7,.,TRBV7-6,.,TGTGCCAGCAGCCTCGGGAGTAGCTCCTACGAGCAGTACTTC,CASSLGSSSYEQYF
TRBJ1-5,.,TRBV28,TRBD1,TGTGCCAGCAGTTTGGCAACAGGGGATCAGCCCCAGCATTTT,CASSLATGDQPQHF
TRBJ2-5,.,TRBV20-1,TRBD2,TGCAGTGCCCAAGCGGGGGAGACCCAGTACTTC,CSAQAGETQYF
TRBJ2-7,.,TRBV10-3,TRBD1,TGTGCCATCAGGGCGGGGACAGGGGGCGGGATGGAAGGGTCCTACGAGCAGTACTTC,CAIRAGTGGGMEGSYEQYF
TRBJ2-7,.,TRBV7-2,.,TGTGCCAGCAGCTTAGACCAGCGGAGGACCTACGAGCAGTACTTC,CASSLDQRRTYEQYF
TRBJ1-6,.,TRBV18,TRBD1,TGTGCCAGCTCATCGCCGACAGGGGATAATTCACCCCTCCACTTT,CASSSPTGDNSPLHF
TRBJ2-2,.,TRBV6-1,TRBD1,TGTGCCAGCAGTGAAGCGCGAGGGGGCATGGGGGAGCTGTTTTTT,CASSEARGGMGELFF
TRBJ1-1,.,TRBV4-1,.,TGCGCCAGCAGCCAAGTCGGGGGGTTGGGTACTGAAGCTTTCTTT,CASSQVGGLGTEAFF
TRBJ2-2,.,TRBV4-1,TRBD2,TGCGCCAGCAGCCGTACTAGCGGGGACACCGGGGAGCTGTTTTTT,CASSRTSGDTGELFF
TRBJ1-4,.,TRBV18,TRBD1,TGTGCCAGCTCACCACCCCAGGGGGCCGGTGAAAAACTGTTTTTT,CASSPPQGAGEKLFF
TRBJ2-7,few,TRBV5-4,TRBD1,TGTGCCAGCAGCTCGGGACAGGGGGCCTACGAGCAGTACTTC,CASSSGQGAYEQYF
TRBJ1-2,.,TRBV6-6,.,TGTGCCAGCAAGGGACCCACTCTAAGCGGGGGCTACACCTTC,CASKGPTLSGGYTF
TRBJ1-1,.,TRBV7-9,.,TGTGCCAGCAGCCAAGTTCAGGGCATGAACACTGAAGCTTTCTTT,CASSQVQGMNTEAFF
TRBJ1-1,once,TRBV25-1,.,TGTGCCAGCAGTGGGACTACTCTGGGCACTGAAGCTTTCTTT,CASSGTTLGTEAFF
TRBJ1-4,.,TRBV6-1,.,TGTGCCAGCAGTGAAAGGGGGGGCCTGGGTGAAAAACTGTTTTTT,CASSERGGLGEKLFF
TRBJ2-6,.,TRBV5-1,.,TGCGCCAGCAGCCCTTACCGGGGCTCTGGGGCCAACGTCCTGACTTTC,CASSPYRGSGANVLTF
TRBJ1-5,.,TRBV2,.,TGTGCCAGCAGTGAAGGGACCGGGACAATGAGCAATCAGCCCCAGCATTTT,CASSEGTGTMSNQPQHF
TRBJ1-1,.,TRBV2,.,TGTGCCAGCAGCATTGCGGAGGACCTCATGAACACTGAAGCTTTCTTT,CASSIAEDLMNTEAFF
TRBJ2-7,.,TRBV13,TRBD2,TGTGCCAGCAGCTGGAGGCTAGCGGGGTTTTACGAGCAGTACTTC,CASSWRLAGFYEQYF
TRBJ2-5,.,TRBV15,.,TGTGCCACCAGCAGAGGACAAGCACAAGAGACCCAGTACTTC,CATSRGQAQETQYF
TRBJ2-5,once,TRBV5-6,TRBD1,TGTGCCAGCAGCTGGGGGACAGGGCTCCAAGAGACCCAGTACTTC,CASSWGTGLQETQYF
TRBJ1-2,.,TRBV5-4,.,TGTGCCAGCAGCTTGGTCCAGATGGATGGCTACACCTTC,CASSLVQMDGYTF
TRBJ2-2,.,TRBV28,.,TGTGCCGCGCGGACAGTCAACACCGGGGAGCTGTTTTTT,CAARTVNTGELFF